The 17 T cell receptor beta chains listed next were all sequenced from one sample in a study of PD-1 blockade in classical Hodgkin lymphoma. Profiled with immunoSEQ multiplex PCR; TCRdb holds only in-frame clones, not every one. This repertoire shows about 12,000 clones, approximately 84% found once; its top ten account for approximately 38%. Exposure to brentuximab vedotin varied, and each patient had relapsed following autologous stem cell transplantation. After thawing, PBMCs were subjected to magnetic negative selection to isolate CD8+ T cells. The sample here was CD8+ T cells from blood, taken at baseline. These TCRs come from a human donor with classical Hodgkin lymphoma.

V is TRBV28 and J is TRBJ2-1; 7 bases fit TRBD2. CDR3 length equals 13 residues. In germline, CDR1 is MDHEN, CDR2 SYDVKM. The J segment lost 6 bases and the V segment lost 5 bases, leaving 4 bases of the junction unmatched. Here the CDR3 DNA reads TGTGCCAGCAGTAACGGACTAGTCAATGAGCAGTTCTTC. It specifies CASSNGLVNEQFF.

J is TRBJ2-7 and V is TRBV13; possibly TRBD2 for D (6 bases). The CDR3 has 11 residues. The V end was cut by 3 bases, the J end by 11 bases, with 11 bases between. The V gene's germline CDR1 is PRHDT and CDR2 FYEKMQ (reference sequence). The CDR3 protein is CASSFGTGKYF. The CDR3 nucleotides read TGTGCCAGCAGCTTCGGGACTGGGAAGTACTTC.

The V and J genes are TRBV4-2 and TRBJ2-3; the D is unclear. CDR3 length equals 16 residues. Germline V gene lookup returns CDR1 LGHNA and CDR2 YNFKEQ. V dropped 0 bases and J dropped 4 bases, with 14 bases sitting between them. CDR3 coding DNA: TGTGCCAGCAGCCAAGATATCGTCCGTAGGCCAGATACGCAGTATTTT. Amino acid sequence: CASSQDIVRRPDTQYF.

A few counts support this clone. The genes are TRBV25-1 and TRBJ2-7, with 8 positions matching TRBD1. Germline V CDR1 and CDR2: MGHDK, SYGVNS. The CDR3 loop spans 13 amino acids. Trimming cost V 4 bases and J 6 bases; bases outside gene matches: 5. CDR3 protein: CASSGETGAEQYF. The CDR3 DNA reads as TGTGCCAGCAGTGGAGAGACAGGGGCCGAGCAGTACTTC.

The rearrangement links TRBV7-8 to TRBJ2-1, with D unclear. The CDR3 is made up of 13 amino acids. Trimming took off 5 bases at V and 10 bases at J, with 15 bases between the two ends. In germline, CDR1 is SGHVS, CDR2 FQNEAQ. CDR3 DNA: TGTGCCAGCAGCCCTGACTCCTTTGAGGAGCAGTTCTTC. As protein: CASSPDSFEEQFF.

The chain joins TRBV27 to TRBJ2-7; D gene uncertain. V was pared by 4 bases and J by 3 bases, with 16 bases between. Germline CDR1 MNHEY, CDR2 SMNVEV (reference sequence). The CDR3 contains 15 residues. The CDR3 DNA follows: TGTGCCAGCAGTTCGCCCGACACGTTTCACTACGAGCAGTACTTC. As protein: CASSSPDTFHYEQYF.

The chain recombines TRBV27 with TRBJ1-1; no firm D call. Per germline, CDR1 MNHEY and CDR2 SMNVEV (reference sequence). V lost 4 bases, J lost 4 bases, and 10 bases lay in between. This CDR3 has 13 residues. CDR3 coding DNA: TGTGCCAGCAGTTCCTCAGGCGGCACTGAAGCTTTCTTT. It yields the protein CASSSSGGTEAFF.

The chain couples TRBV7-9 to TRBJ2-7, with TRBD2 matching 8 bases. With 2 bases clipped from V and 3 bases from J, the junction kept 6 bases outside the gene matches. CDR3 size: 15 residues. Germline V gene sequence: CDR1 SEHNR, CDR2 FQNEAQ (reference sequence). CDR3 residues: CASSLSRGGDYEQYF. CDR3 bases: TGTGCCAGCAGCTTAAGCCGGGGGGGAGACTACGAGCAGTACTTC. Complete variable domain (other parts from reference TRBV7-9 and TRBJ2-7): DTGVSQNPRHKITKRGQNVTFRCDPISEHNRLYWYRQTLGQGPEFLTYFQNEAQLEKSRLLSDRFSAERPKGSFSTLEIQRTEQGDSAMYLCASSLSRGGDYEQYFGPGTRLTVT.

This clone was seen a few times. The chain has TRBV10-3 and TRBJ1-5; D is uncertain. V shed 6 bases and J shed 9 bases, with 15 bases lying between them. Germline V CDR1 and CDR2: ENHRY, SYGVKD. CDR3 length equals 13 residues. CDR3 DNA sequence: TGTGCCATCAGCCACCTTGTCCGAGGGCCCCAGCATTTT. Protein sequence: CAISHLVRGPQHF.

The chain uses TRBV7-9 and TRBJ2-7, with a possible D match to TRBD1 (6 bases). Trimming cost V 5 bases and J 0 bases, with 17 bases left between them. Per germline, CDR1 SEHNR and CDR2 FQNEAQ (reference sequence). The CDR3 sequence is 16 residues long. The CDR3 nucleotides are TGTGCCAGCAGCATAGGTCCAGGGGCCAGCTCCTACGAGCAGTACTTC. Its protein is CASSIGPGASSYEQYF. The variable domain in full, with the rest retrieved from reference TRBV7-9 and TRBJ2-7, is DTGVSQNPRHKITKRGQNVTFRCDPISEHNRLYWYRQTLGQGPEFLTYFQNEAQLEKSRLLSDRFSAERPKGSFSTLEIQRTEQGDSAMYLCASSIGPGASSYEQYFGPGTRLTVT.

V and J are TRBV7-9 and TRBJ2-7; a possible D gene is TRBD2 (6 bases). The CDR3 is 12 residues long. Germline V gene lookup returns CDR1 SEHNR and CDR2 FQNEAQ (reference sequence). Trimming pared 3 bases from V and 6 bases from J, leaving 9 bases between. In nucleotides, the CDR3 is TGTGCCAGCAGCTTCTCGGGGGTCGAGCAGTACTTC. Its translation: CASSFSGVEQYF.

This sequence joins TRBV5-8 and TRBJ1-1; D gene ambiguous. V shed 2 bases and J shed 0 bases, with 11 bases lying between them. This CDR3 contains 15 residues. The germline V gene encodes CDR1 SGHTS and CDR2 YDEGEE. As DNA, the CDR3 is TGTGCCAGCAGCTTAAGGACGGTCATGAACACTGAAGCTTTCTTT. Translating gives CASSLRTVMNTEAFF.

This chain uses TRBV28 with TRBJ1-4, with D uncertain. The CDR3 contains 16 residues. Per the germline V gene, CDR1 is MDHEN and CDR2 is SYDVKM. Trimming pared 7 bases from V and 8 bases from J, leaving 23 bases between. The DNA for the CDR3 is TGTGCCAGCACCTACTCAAGTTTGAATGGATACGAAAAACTGTTTTTT. Translation gives CASTYSSLNGYEKLFF.

J is TRBJ1-5 and V is TRBV4-2, with 9 bases that match TRBD1. Germline trimming cut 3 bases from V and 6 bases from J; bases unmatched to any gene: 6. The germline gives CDR1 LGHNA, CDR2 YNFKEQ. The CDR3 totals 15 residues. As DNA, the CDR3 is TGTGCCAGCAGCCACCTGGACAGGGGTAGTCAGCCCCAGCATTTT. This encodes CASSHLDRGSQPQHF.

This sequence joins TRBV7-6 and TRBJ1-1; D not resolved. CDR3 length: 13 amino acids. Germline lookup yields CDR1 SGHVS and CDR2 FNYEAQ. The V and J ends lost 6 bases and 5 bases respectively, with 13 bases between them. The CDR3 DNA follows: TGTGCCAGCAGTCCCGGGGATCGGACTGAAGCTTTCTTT. Its protein product is CASSPGDRTEAFF. Combining the CDR3 with reference TRBV7-6 and TRBJ1-1 gives the whole variable domain GAGVSQSPRYKVTKRGQDVALRCDPISGHVSLYWYRQALGQGPEFLTYFNYEAQQDKSGLPNDRFSAERPEGSISTLTIQRTEQRDSAMYRCASSPGDRTEAFFGQGTRLTVV.

The chain is built from TRBV5-6 and TRBJ1-1, with no clear D. Germline CDR1 and CDR2: SGHDT and YYEEEE. The CDR3 contains 11 residues. Trimming left V 2 bases short and J 7 bases short, with 6 bases between. Here the CDR3 reads CASSLSDEAFF. CDR3 DNA: TGTGCCAGCAGCTTATCAGATGAAGCTTTCTTT.

V gene TRBV4-1 combines with J gene TRBJ2-7; the D gene is possibly TRBD2 (6 bases). V lost 0 bases to trimming and J lost 6 bases, with 18 bases between them. CDR1 MGHRA and CDR2 YSYEKL come from the germline V gene. This CDR3 comprises 16 residues. The CDR3 is CASSQDMAGPWVEQYF. The DNA for the CDR3 is TGCGCCAGCAGCCAAGATATGGCGGGACCTTGGGTCGAGCAGTACTTC.